Below are 24 T cell receptor beta chains sequenced from a single sample in a study of identical twins. Each CDR3 protein is one row after TCRdb ran MiXCR on the 5' RACE reads. This table holds some 100,000 distinct CDR3 sequences, about 5.6% found once. The sequencing input was memory T cells sorted from blood. These receptors all come from a woman aged 50 to 60 in good health.

This clonotype showed up many times. The chain links TRBV6-5 to TRBJ1-2, with 8 bases lining up with TRBD1. V lost 7 bases, J lost 0 bases, and 1 base stayed unmatched. The CDR3 spans 13 residues. Germline V CDR1 and CDR2: MNHEY, SVGAGI. DNA for the CDR3: TGTGCCAGCACACAGGGGGCTAACTATGGCTACACCTTC. It yields the protein CASTQGANYGYTF.

This clonotype appeared many times. This rearrangement joins TRBV20-1 to TRBJ1-2; D not certain. This CDR3 is built from 10 residues. The V gene's germline CDR1 is DFQATT and CDR2 SNEGSKA (reference sequence). V dropped 4 bases and J dropped 6 bases, with 6 bases sitting between them. The CDR3 sequence is CSAKGDGYTF. The CDR3 region has the DNA TGCAGTGCTAAGGGTGATGGCTACACCTTC.

This clonotype was counted ten times or more. The gene calls are TRBV5-1 and TRBJ2-1; D tentatively fits TRBD1 or TRBD2 (5 bases each). The germline gives CDR1 SGHRS, CDR2 YFSETQ. The V end was cut by 4 bases, the J end by 4 bases, with 24 bases between. The CDR3 is 18 amino acids. The chain's CDR3 is CASSRGVSTGTPYNEQFF. CDR3 coding DNA: TGCGCCAGCAGCCGAGGGGTTTCGACGGGGACCCCTTACAATGAGCAGTTCTTC.

There are many counts of this clonotype. The V call is TRBV24-1, the J call TRBJ2-2, with D perhaps matching TRBD2 (5 bases). V lost 0 bases to trimming and J lost 0 bases, with 10 bases between them. Per the germline V gene, CDR1 is KGHDR and CDR2 is SFDVKD. The CDR3 is 17 residues long. In DNA form, the CDR3 reads TGTGCCACCAGTGATTTGCTAAGCGGTCCGAACACCGGGGAGCTGTTTTTT. It specifies CATSDLLSGPNTGELFF.

This clonotype appeared a few times. The chain employs TRBV7-6 and TRBJ1-5, with D perhaps matching TRBD1 (5 bases). V was clipped by 0 bases and J by 5 bases, with 5 bases between them. The V gene's germline CDR1 is SGHVS and CDR2 FNYEAQ. The CDR3 spans 13 residues. CDR3 residues: CASSLAGDQPQHF. The CDR3 coding sequence is TGTGCCAGCAGCTTAGCAGGGGATCAGCCCCAGCATTTT.

The chain employs TRBV15 and TRBJ2-7; either TRBD1 or TRBD2 may supply D (7 bases each). This CDR3 is built from 14 residues. CDR1 and CDR2 from the germline V gene are LNHNV and YYDKDF (reference sequence). V lost 8 bases and J lost 1, with 15 bases in between. The CDR3 is CATQGGPGSYEQYF. For the CDR3, the DNA is TGTGCCACCCAGGGGGGGCCGGGGTCCTACGAGCAGTACTTC.

Many counts were recorded for this clonotype. This chain joins TRBV3-1 and TRBJ2-2; D call uncertain. V lost 0 bases, J lost 9 bases, and 5 bases lay in between. Germline lookup yields CDR1 LGHDT and CDR2 YNNKEL (reference sequence). This CDR3 has 12 residues. CDR3: CASSQDLRELFF. Written as DNA, the CDR3 is TGTGCCAGCAGCCAAGATCTAAGGGAGCTGTTTTTT.

This clonotype was detected only a few times. The chain links TRBV5-1 to TRBJ2-3; TRBD1 or TRBD2 may be the D gene (6 bases each). CDR1 and CDR2 from the germline V gene are SGHRS and YFSETQ. The V gene lost 0 bases and the J gene lost 4 bases, with 15 bases spanning the gap. The CDR3 sequence is 16 residues long. CDR3: CASSLGGAGFADTQYF. CDR3 in DNA: TGCGCCAGCAGCTTGGGGGGGGCCGGGTTCGCAGATACGCAGTATTTT.

The table lists this clonotype with many counts. The V and J genes are TRBV5-6 and TRBJ2-7, with 8 bases that match TRBD1. With 4 bases clipped from V and 2 bases from J, the junction kept 8 bases outside the gene matches. Germline V gives CDR1 SGHDT, CDR2 YYEEEE. The CDR3 is 15 residues long. The CDR3 reads CASSTPGQDAYEQYF. CDR3 nucleotide sequence: TGTGCCAGCAGCACCCCGGGACAGGACGCCTACGAGCAGTACTTC.

V and J are TRBV21-1 and TRBJ2-7. TRBV21-1 is a pseudogene locus. CDR3 size: 17 residues. The CDR3 sequence is CASSKECNSSDSYEQYV. CDR3 coding DNA: TGTGCCAGCAGCAAAGAATGCAACAGTTCGGACTCCTACGAGCAGTACGTC.

This clonotype was found a few times. The rearrangement uses TRBV7-8 and TRBJ1-1; D unclear. The V and J ends lost 5 bases and 3 bases respectively, with 13 bases between them. Germline CDR1 reads SGHVS; CDR2 reads FQNEAQ. This CDR3 is 14 amino acids long. The CDR3, as DNA: TGTGCCAGCAGCCTAGATGGGCAGTACACTGAAGCTTTCTTT. Its protein product is CASSLDGQYTEAFF.

This clonotype was observed many times. The CDR3 reads CASSQDRKRTDTQYF. Written as DNA, the CDR3 is TGTGCCAGCAGCCAAGACAGGAAACGCACAGATACGCAGTATTTT. The V gene is TRBV12-3 or TRBV12-4, the J gene TRBJ2-3; a weak D match, TRBD1 (6 bases). Trimming cost V 6 bases and J 1 base, with 14 bases left between them. The CDR3 runs to 15 residues.

The rearrangement joins TRBV7-9 to TRBJ2-7, with D maybe TRBD1 (6 bases). With 0 bases removed from V and 0 bases from J, the gap between germline ends came to 18 bases. From germline, CDR1 is SEHNR and CDR2 FQNEAQ (reference sequence). The CDR3 sequence is 18 residues long. This chain's CDR3 is CASSLARPAGATSYEQYF. The CDR3 nucleotides are TGTGCCAGCAGCTTAGCGAGGCCGGCAGGGGCGACCTCCTACGAGCAGTACTTC.

In its sample, this clonotype was seen many times. The CDR3 coding sequence is TGTGCCAGTAAGCGGGATTTGGGCCAAGAGACCCAGTACTTC. Its translation is CASKRDLGQETQYF. This chain connects TRBV6-1 to TRBJ2-5; 7 bases map to TRBD2. J gave up 1 base and V 9 bases, and 8 bases lay outside the gene matches. Germline V gene lookup returns CDR1 MNHNS and CDR2 SASEGT. The CDR3 is made up of 14 amino acids.

This clonotype has ten or more counts. The chain is built from TRBV5-1 and TRBJ2-1; the match to TRBD2 covers 14 bases. This CDR3 has 16 amino acids. CDR1 and CDR2 (germline): SGHRS, YFSETQ. V lost 4 bases, J lost 8 bases, and 8 bases stayed unmatched. The CDR3 loop is CASSLGLAGGIDEQFF. In DNA form, the CDR3 reads TGCGCCAGCAGCCTAGGACTAGCGGGAGGTATAGATGAGCAGTTCTTC.

In the case of this clonotype: A read error is possible here, since a much larger clone lies one base away. The chain combines TRBV24-1 with TRBJ2-1; TRBD2 aligns across 14 bases. Germline CDR1 and CDR2: KGHDR and SFDVKD. The length of the CDR3 is 18 residues. The trim removed 6 bases at V and 0 bases at J, leaving 6 bases unmatched. The CDR3 DNA is TGTGCCACCAGTCCGTCAGGGACTAGCGGGAGCTCCTACAATGAGCAGTTCTTC. Translating it yields CATSPSGTSGSSYNEQFF.

This clonotype appeared many times. This chain connects TRBV6-1 to TRBJ2-3; 11 bases match TRBD2. Germline-derived CDR1 and CDR2 are MNHNS and SASEGT. After removal of 6 bases from V and 4 bases from J, the junction contained 9 bases not matched to a gene. The CDR3 is 16 residues long. The CDR3 loop is CASRPELAGVADTQYF. CDR3 nucleotides: TGTGCCAGCAGACCCGAACTAGCGGGAGTTGCAGATACGCAGTATTTT.

The sample holds many counts of this clonotype. The V and J genes are TRBV7-9 and TRBJ2-1; D is unresolved. The germline CDR1 and CDR2 sequences are SEHNR and FQNEAQ (reference sequence). The CDR3 is 12 residues long. The germline V and J ends were trimmed by 1 base and 8 bases, with 6 bases remaining between them. CDR3 sequence (DNA): TGTGCCAGCAGCTTAGTCGCCGATGAGCAGTTCTTC. Residues: CASSLVADEQFF. The whole variable domain, filled in from reference TRBV7-9 and TRBJ2-1, reads DTGVSQNPRHKITKRGQNVTFRCDPISEHNRLYWYRQTLGQGPEFLTYFQNEAQLEKSRLLSDRFSAERPKGSFSTLEIQRTEQGDSAMYLCASSLVADEQFFGPGTRLTVL.

The table lists this clonotype with many counts. This rearrangement joins TRBV24-1 to TRBJ2-1; TRBD1 agrees at 8 bases. J was trimmed by 6 bases and V by 4 bases; bases with no gene match: 4. CDR1 is KGHDR, CDR2 SFDVKD, per germline. This CDR3 has 14 residues. Here the CDR3 DNA reads TGTGCCACCAGTGAACAGGGGGAAGTCAATGAGCAGTTCTTC. Translation gives CATSEQGEVNEQFF.

Many counts were recorded for this clonotype. The V gene is TRBV5-1, the J gene TRBJ2-3; the D is unclear. The CDR3 has 12 residues. Trimming took off 3 bases at V and 6 bases at J, with 8 bases between the two ends. Germline CDR1 reads SGHRS; CDR2 reads YFSETQ. The CDR3 DNA reads TGCGCCAGCAGCTGGGGTATGGATACGCAGTATTTT. As protein: CASSWGMDTQYF.

This clonotype was detected a few times. The chain couples TRBV10-2 to TRBJ2-1; maybe TRBD2 (6 bases). Trimming removed 5 bases at V and 9 bases at J, with 17 bases between. The CDR3 totals 14 residues. Germline CDR1 WSHSY, CDR2 SAAADI. The CDR3 reads CASSRGGRGLEQFF. The CDR3 DNA is TGCGCCAGCAGTAGGGGCGGGCGGGGCCTTGAGCAGTTCTTC.

This clonotype was counted many times. This chain uses TRBV20-1 with TRBJ2-5; D may be TRBD2 (6 bases). The CDR3 length is 15 residues. The germline V gene encodes CDR1 DFQATT and CDR2 SNEGSKA (reference sequence). V was pared by 0 bases and J by 1 base, with 12 bases between. The CDR3 DNA reads as TGCAGTGCTAGAGATCTTGCGGGGTTCCAAGAGACCCAGTACTTC. Translation: CSARDLAGFQETQYF.

Turning to this clonotype: A single base separates this from a much larger clone, so it may be a read error. V and J are TRBV6-1 and TRBJ2-5, with 7 positions matching TRBD1. The CDR3 is 12 amino acids. Germline CDR1 is MNHNS and CDR2 is SASEGT. CDR3 bases: TGTGCCAGCAGGGGACAGCAAGAGCCCCAGTACTTC. It translates to CASRGQQEPQYF.

V usage is TRBV11-2 and J usage is TRBJ2-3; D gene unclear. Deletions cut 1 base from V and 2 bases from J, with 4 bases between. From germline, CDR1 is SGHAT and CDR2 FQNNGV. There are 13 residues in the CDR3. The CDR3 loop is CASSLGNTDTQYF. The CDR3 coding sequence is TGTGCCAGCAGCTTAGGAAACACAGATACGCAGTATTTT.